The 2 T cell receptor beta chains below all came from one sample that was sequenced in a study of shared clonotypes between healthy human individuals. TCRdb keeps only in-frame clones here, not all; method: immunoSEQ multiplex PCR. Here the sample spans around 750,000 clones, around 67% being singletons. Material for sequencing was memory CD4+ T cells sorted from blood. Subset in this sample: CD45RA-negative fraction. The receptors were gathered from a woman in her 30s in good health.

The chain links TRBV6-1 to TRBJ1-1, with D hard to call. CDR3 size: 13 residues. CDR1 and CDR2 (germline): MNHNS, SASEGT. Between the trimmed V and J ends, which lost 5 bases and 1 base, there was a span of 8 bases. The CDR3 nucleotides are TGTGCCAGCAGTCTAGGAGGGAACACTGAAGCTTTCTTT. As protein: CASSLGGNTEAFF.

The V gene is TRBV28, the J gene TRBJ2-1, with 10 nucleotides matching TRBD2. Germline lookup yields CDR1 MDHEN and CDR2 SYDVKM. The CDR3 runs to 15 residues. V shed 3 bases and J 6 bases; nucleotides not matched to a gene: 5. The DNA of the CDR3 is TGTGCCAGCAGTTTGACACTAGCGGGAAGCAATGAGCAGTTCTTC. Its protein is CASSLTLAGSNEQFF.